The sequence of this TCR beta chain was determined in a study of regulatory T cells in long-lasting Graves disease. Whole-study findings and limits: Possibly, accuracy suffered from the small sample size. Clonotypes that were public and shared totalled about 2,500 in persistent patients versus roughly 1,000 in new patients.

HTBI primers from iRepertoire and Arm-PCR of CDR3 regions yielded the TCR beta libraries. TCRdb re-derived calls from the multiplex PCR reads in MiXCR, one entry per CDR3 protein. The sample has some 410,000 distinct CDR3 sequences, roughly 15% seen once. Time point meaning: newly diagnosed GD, antithyroid drugs for less than 3 months. Generation of the TCR library employed RNA extracted from PBMCs. The germline V gene encodes CDR1 MDHEN and CDR2 SYDVKM. This CDR3 comprises 15 residues. Trimming removed 2 bases from V and 4 bases from J, with 14 bases in between. This clonotype has a handful of counts. Antigen: not known. The data also belong to a second study, concerning T cells in Graves' hyperthyroidism and ophthalmopathy. This second report adds: First-round RT-PCR of the TCR CDR3 relied on the HTBI primer set. The blood repertoire included most of the expanded thyroid clonotypes above 0.001.

This sequence joins TRBV28 and TRBJ1-1; possible D gene TRBD1, 5 bases. The receptor was isolated from a woman aged 30 to 39 with Graves disease. The sequencing used peripheral blood mononuclear cells (PBMCs), collected at new diagnosis, from a patient treated with antithyroid drugs. The DNA for the CDR3 is TGTGCCAGCAGTTTAGGTGGGGGAGGGAGCACTGAAGCTTTCTTT. Amino acid sequence: CASSLGGGGSTEAFF.